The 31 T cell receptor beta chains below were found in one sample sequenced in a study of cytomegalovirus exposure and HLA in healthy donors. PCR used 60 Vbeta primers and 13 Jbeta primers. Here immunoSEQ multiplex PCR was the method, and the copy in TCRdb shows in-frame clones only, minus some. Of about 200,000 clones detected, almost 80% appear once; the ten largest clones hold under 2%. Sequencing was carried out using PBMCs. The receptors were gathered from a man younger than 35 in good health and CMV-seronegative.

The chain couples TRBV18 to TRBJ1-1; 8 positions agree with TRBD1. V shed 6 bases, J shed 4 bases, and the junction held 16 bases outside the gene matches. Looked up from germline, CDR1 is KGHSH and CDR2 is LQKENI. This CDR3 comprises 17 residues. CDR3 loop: CASSPLGQGAIVTEAFF. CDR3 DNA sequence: TGTGCCAGCTCCCCCCTCGGTCAGGGGGCTATTGTCACTGAAGCTTTCTTT.

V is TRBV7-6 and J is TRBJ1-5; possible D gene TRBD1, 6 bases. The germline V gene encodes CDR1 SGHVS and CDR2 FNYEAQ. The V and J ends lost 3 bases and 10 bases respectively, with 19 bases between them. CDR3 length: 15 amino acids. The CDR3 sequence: CASSLTQGPLPPQHF. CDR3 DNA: TGTGCCAGCAGCTTGACACAGGGTCCTCTCCCCCCCCAGCATTTT.

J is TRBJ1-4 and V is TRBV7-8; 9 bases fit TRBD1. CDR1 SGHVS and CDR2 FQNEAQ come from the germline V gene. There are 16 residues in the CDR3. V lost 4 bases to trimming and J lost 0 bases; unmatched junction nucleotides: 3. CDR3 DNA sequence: TGTGCCAGCAGCTACGGACAGGGGACAACTAATGAAAAACTGTTTTTT. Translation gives CASSYGQGTTNEKLFF.

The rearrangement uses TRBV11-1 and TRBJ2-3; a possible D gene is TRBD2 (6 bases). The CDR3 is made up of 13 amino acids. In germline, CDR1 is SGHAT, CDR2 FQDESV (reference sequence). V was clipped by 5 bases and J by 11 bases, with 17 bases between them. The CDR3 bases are TGTGCCAGCAGCAGCCGACTAGAGATCAAGCAGTATTTT. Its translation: CASSSRLEIKQYF.

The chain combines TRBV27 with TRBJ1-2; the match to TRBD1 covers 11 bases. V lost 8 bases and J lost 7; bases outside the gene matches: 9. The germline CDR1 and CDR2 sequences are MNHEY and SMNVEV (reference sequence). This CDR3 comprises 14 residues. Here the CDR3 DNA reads TGTGCCAGCCGTTGGACAGGGGGCGGATTTGGCTACACCTTC. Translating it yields CASRWTGGGFGYTF.

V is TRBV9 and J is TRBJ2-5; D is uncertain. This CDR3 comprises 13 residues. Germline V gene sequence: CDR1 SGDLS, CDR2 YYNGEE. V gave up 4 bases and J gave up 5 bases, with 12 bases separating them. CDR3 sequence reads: CASSSSIQETQYF. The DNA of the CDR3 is TGTGCCAGCAGCTCCTCAATCCAGGAGACCCAGTACTTC.

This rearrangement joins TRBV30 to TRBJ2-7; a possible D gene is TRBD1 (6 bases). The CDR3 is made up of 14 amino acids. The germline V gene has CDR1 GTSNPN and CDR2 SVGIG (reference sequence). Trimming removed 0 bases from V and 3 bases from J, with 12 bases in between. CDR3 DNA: TGTGCCTGGAGTGTTAGCACAGGGAGCTACGAGCAGTACTTC. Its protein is CAWSVSTGSYEQYF.

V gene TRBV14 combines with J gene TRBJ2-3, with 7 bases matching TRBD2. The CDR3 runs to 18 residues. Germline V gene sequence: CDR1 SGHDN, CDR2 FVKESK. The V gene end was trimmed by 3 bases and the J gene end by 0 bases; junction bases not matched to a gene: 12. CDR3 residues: CASSHAMMTSQSTDTQYF. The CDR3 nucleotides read TGTGCCAGCAGCCACGCCATGATGACTAGCCAAAGCACAGATACGCAGTATTTT.

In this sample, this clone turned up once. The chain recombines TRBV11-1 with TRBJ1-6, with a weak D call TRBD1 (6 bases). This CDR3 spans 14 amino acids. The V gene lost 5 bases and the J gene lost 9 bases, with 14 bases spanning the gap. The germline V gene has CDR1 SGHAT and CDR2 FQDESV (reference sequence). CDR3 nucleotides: TGTGCCAGCAGCCTACAGGGTGGGGTTTCACCCCTCCACTTT. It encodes CASSLQGGVSPLHF.

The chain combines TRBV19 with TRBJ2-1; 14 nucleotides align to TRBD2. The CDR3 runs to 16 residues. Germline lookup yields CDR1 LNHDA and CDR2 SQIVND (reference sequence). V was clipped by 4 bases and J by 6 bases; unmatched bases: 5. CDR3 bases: TGTGCCAGTAGTACTTCCGGGACTAGCGGGAGCAATGAGCAGTTCTTC. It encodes CASSTSGTSGSNEQFF.

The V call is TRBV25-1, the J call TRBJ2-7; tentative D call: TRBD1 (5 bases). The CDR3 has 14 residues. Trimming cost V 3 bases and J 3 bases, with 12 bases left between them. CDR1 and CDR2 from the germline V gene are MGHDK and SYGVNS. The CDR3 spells CASSDPGPIYEQYF. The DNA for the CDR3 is TGTGCCAGCAGTGATCCAGGGCCCATCTACGAGCAGTACTTC.

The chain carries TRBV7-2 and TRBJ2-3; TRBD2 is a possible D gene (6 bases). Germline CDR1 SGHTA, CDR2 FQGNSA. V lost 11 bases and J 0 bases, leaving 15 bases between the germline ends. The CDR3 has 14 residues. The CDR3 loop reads CAGWGVSSTDTQYF. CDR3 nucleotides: TGTGCCGGTTGGGGGGTCTCTAGCACAGATACGCAGTATTTT.

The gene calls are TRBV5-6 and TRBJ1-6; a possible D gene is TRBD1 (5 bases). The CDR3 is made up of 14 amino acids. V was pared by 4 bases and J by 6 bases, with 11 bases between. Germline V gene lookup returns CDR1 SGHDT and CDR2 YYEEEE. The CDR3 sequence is CASSVGQGNSPLHF. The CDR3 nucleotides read TGTGCCAGCAGCGTCGGCCAGGGTAATTCACCCCTCCACTTT.

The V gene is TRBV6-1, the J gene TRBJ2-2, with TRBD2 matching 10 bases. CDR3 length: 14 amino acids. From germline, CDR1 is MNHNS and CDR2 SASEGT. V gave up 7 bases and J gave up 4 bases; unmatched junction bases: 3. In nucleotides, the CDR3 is TGTGCCAGCACTAGCGGGGGCGTCACCGGGGAGCTGTTTTTT. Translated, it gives CASTSGGVTGELFF.

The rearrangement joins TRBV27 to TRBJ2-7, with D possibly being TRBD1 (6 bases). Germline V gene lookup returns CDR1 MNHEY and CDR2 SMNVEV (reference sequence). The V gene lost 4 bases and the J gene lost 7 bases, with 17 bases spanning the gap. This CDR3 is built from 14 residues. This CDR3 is CASSSTGPLGEQYF. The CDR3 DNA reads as TGTGCCAGCAGTTCGACAGGCCCACTTGGGGAGCAGTACTTC.

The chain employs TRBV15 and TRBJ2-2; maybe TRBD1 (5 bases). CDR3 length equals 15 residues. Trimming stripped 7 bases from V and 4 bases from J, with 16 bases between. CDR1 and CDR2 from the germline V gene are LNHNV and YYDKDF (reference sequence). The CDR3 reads CATTSYDSSTGELFF. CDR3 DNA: TGTGCCACCACCTCTTATGACAGTTCCACCGGGGAGCTGTTTTTT.

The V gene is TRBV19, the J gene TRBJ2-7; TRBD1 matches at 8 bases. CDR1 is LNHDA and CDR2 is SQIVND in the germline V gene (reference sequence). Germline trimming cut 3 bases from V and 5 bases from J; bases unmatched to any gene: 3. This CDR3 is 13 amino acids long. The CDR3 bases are TGTGCCAGTAGTATCCAGGGGGCGGACGAGCAGTACTTC. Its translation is CASSIQGADEQYF.

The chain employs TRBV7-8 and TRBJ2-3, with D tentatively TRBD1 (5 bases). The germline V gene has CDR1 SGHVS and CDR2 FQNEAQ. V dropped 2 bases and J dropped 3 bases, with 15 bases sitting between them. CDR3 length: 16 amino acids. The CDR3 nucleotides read TGTGCCAGCAGCTTATATTTAAGGGGTTCTACAGATACGCAGTATTTT. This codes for CASSLYLRGSTDTQYF.

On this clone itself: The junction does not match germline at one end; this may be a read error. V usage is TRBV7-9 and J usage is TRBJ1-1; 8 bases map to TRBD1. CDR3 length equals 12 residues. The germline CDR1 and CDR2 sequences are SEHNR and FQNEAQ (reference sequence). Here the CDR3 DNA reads TGTTCCAGCAGGCAGACAGGGGCTGAAGCTTTCTTT. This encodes CSSRQTGAEAFF.

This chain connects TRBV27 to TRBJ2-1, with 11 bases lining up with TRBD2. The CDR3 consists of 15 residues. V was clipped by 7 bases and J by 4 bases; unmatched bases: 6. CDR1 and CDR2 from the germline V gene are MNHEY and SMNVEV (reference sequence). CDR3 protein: CASKSGTSGYNEQFF. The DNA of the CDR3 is TGTGCCAGCAAATCCGGGACTAGCGGATACAATGAGCAGTTCTTC.

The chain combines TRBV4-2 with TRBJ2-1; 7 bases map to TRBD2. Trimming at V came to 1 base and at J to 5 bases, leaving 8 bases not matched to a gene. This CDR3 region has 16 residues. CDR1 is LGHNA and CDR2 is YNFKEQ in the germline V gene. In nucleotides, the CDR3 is TGTGCCAGCAGCCAAGGAACCGGGACTAACGACAATGAGCAGTTCTTC. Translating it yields CASSQGTGTNDNEQFF.

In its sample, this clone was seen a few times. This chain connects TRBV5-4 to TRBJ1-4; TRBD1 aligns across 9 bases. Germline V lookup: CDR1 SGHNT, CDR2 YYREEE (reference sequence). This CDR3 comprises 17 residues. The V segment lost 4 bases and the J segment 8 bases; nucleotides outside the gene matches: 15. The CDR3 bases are TGTGCCAGCAGCACTTGGACAGGGGTCCCGGAGATGGAAAAACTGTTTTTT. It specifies CASSTWTGVPEMEKLFF.

CDR3 sequence: CASTMTSDQETQYF. The CDR3 coding sequence is TGTGCCAGCACCATGACTAGCGACCAAGAGACCCAGTACTTC. This chain uses TRBV6-5 with TRBJ2-5; TRBD2 matches at 8 bases. The CDR3 has 14 residues. Per the germline V gene, CDR1 is MNHEY and CDR2 is SVGAGI. V lost 7 bases, J lost 0 bases, and 4 bases stayed unmatched.

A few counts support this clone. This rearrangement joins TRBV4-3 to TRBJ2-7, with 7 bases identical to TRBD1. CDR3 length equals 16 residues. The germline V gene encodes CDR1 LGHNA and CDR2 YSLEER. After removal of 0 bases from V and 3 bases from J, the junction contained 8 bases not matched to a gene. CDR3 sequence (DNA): TGCGCCAGCAGCCAAGAAAGGGGGCAGGGAAACTACGAGCAGTACTTC. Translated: CASSQERGQGNYEQYF.

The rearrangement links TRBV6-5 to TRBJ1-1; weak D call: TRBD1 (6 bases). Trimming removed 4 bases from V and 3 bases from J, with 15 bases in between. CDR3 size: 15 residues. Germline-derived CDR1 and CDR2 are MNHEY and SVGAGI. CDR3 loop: CASSFGQYQDTEAFF. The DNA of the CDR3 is TGTGCCAGCAGTTTTGGACAGTACCAGGACACTGAAGCTTTCTTT.

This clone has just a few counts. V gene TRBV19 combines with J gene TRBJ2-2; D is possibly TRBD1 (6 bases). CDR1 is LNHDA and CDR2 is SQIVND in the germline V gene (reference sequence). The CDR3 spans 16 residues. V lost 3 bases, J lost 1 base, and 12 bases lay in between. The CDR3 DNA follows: TGTGCCAGTAGTATCGGGGCAGGGGTGAACACCGGGGAGCTGTTTTTT. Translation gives CASSIGAGVNTGELFF.

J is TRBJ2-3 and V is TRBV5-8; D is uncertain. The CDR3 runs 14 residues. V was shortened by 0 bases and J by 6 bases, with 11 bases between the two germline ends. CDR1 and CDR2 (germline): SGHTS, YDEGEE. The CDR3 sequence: CASSLGAQMDTQYF. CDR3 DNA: TGTGCCAGCAGCTTGGGTGCTCAGATGGATACGCAGTATTTT.

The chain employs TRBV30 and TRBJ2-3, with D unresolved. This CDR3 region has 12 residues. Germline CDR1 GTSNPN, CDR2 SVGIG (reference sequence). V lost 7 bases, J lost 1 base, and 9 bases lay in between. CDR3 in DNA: TGTGCCTTTAGGCTAGGCACAGATACGCAGTATTTT. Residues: CAFRLGTDTQYF.

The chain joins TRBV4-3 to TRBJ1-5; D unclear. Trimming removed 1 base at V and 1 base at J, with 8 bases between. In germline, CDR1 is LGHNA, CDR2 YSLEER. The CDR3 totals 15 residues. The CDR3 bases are TGCGCCAGCAGCCAAGGGTTAGAGAGCAATCAGCCCCAGCATTTT. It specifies CASSQGLESNQPQHF.

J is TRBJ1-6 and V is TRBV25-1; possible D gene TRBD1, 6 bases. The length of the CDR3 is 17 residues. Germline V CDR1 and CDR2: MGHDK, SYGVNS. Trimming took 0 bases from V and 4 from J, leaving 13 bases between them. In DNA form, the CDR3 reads TGTGCCAGCAGTGAATATTACACAGGGTCGTATAATTCACCCCTCCACTTT. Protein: CASSEYYTGSYNSPLHF.

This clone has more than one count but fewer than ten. In nucleotides, the CDR3 is TGTGCCATCAGTGAGTCGACCGGGTCTACCGGGGAGACCCAGTACTTC. Translation: CAISESTGSTGETQYF. This rearrangement joins TRBV10-3 to TRBJ2-5; unclear D gene. V lost 0 bases to trimming and J lost 5 bases, with 16 bases between them. This CDR3 comprises 16 residues. CDR1 and CDR2 (germline): ENHRY, SYGVKD.